This T cell receptor (beta chain) came from a study of T cells expressing NK-cell markers. TCRdb re-called the 5' RACE reads and catalogs CDR3 proteins one per entry, DNA excluded. The table lists 300,000 to 500,000 distinct CDR3 sequences. Germline V gene sequence: CDR1 DFQATT, CDR2 SNEGSKA (reference sequence). The CDR3 consists of 16 residues. Material: blood T cells: a sorted CD56 or NKG2C T cell subset, CD4+ or CD8+ T cells, or bulk PBMC T cells (not recorded which). The sequence was obtained from a woman aged 45-60 years in good health. The V call is TRBV20-1, the J call TRBJ1-3; TCRdb indicates TRBD1, and absent DNA this call remains unverified. CDR3: CSAGRQVALSGNTIYF.